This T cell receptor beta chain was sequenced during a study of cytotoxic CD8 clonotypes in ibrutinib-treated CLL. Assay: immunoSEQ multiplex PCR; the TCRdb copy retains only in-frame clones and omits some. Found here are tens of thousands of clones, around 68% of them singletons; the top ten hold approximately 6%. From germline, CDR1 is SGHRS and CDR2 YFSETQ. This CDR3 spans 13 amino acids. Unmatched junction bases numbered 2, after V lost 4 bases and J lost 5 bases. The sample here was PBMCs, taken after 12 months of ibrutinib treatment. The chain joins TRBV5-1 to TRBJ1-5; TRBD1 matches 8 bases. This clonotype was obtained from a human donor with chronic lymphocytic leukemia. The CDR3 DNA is TGCGCCAGCAGCAAGGACAGGGATCAGCCCCAGCATTTT. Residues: CASSKDRDQPQHF.